The subject of this entry is one TCR beta chain. What it binds is unknown. The CDR3 covers 16 residues. The data were obtained in a study of T cells expressing NK-cell markers. On the study more broadly: TCR beta repertoires came from sorted CD3+CD56+NKG2C+, CD3+CD56+NKG2C- and CD3+CD56-NKG2C+ T cells. Study observations and caveats: Leadership of the CD3+CD56-NKG2C+ fraction also belonged to these clonotypes in several donors.

Production of TCR beta cDNA relied on 5'RACE template switching with UMIs. TCRdb reanalyzed the 5' RACE reads and collapses them to one entry per CDR3 protein, without DNA. In all, the sample yields 500,000 to 700,000 distinct CDR3 sequences. Sequenced input: blood T cells: a sorted CD56 or NKG2C T cell subset, CD4+ or CD8+ T cells, or bulk PBMC T cells (not recorded which). The clonotype originates from a man aged 18 to 29 in good health. The chain is built from TRBV12-3 or TRBV12-4 and TRBJ2-1; TCRdb outputs TRBD1, but without DNA this stays unchecked. The CDR3 spells CASSTTGGRGHNEQFF.